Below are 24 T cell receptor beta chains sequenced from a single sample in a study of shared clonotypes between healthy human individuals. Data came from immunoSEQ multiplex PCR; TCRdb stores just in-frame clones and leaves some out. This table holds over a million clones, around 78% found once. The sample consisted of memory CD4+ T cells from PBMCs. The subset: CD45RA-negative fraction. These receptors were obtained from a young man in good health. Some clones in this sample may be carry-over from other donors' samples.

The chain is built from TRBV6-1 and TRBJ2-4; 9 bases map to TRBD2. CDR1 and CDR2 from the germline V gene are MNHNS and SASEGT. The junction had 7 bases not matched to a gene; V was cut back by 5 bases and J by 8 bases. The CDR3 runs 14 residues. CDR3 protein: CASSRSGSGYIQYF. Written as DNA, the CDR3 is TGTGCCAGCAGTCGTAGCGGGAGTGGTTACATTCAGTACTTC.

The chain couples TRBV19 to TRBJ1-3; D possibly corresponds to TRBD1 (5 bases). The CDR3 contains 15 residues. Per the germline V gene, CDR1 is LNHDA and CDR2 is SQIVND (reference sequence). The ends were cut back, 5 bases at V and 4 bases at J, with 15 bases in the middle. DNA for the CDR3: TGTGCCAGTAGTCGTTTCAGGGATCCGGGAAACACCATATATTTT. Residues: CASSRFRDPGNTIYF.

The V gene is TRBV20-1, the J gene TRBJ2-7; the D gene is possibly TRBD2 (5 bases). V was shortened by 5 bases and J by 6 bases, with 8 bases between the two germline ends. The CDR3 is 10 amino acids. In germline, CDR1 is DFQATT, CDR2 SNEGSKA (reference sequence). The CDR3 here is CSAPRAEQYF. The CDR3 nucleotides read TGCAGTGCTCCGCGGGCCGAGCAGTACTTC.

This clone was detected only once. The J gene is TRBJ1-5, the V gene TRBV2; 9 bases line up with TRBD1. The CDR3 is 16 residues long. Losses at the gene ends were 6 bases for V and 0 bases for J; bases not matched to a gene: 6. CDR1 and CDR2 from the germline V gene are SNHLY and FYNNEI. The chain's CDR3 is CASSPGTGNSNQPQHF. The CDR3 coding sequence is TGTGCCAGCAGCCCGGGGACAGGGAATAGCAATCAGCCCCAGCATTTT.

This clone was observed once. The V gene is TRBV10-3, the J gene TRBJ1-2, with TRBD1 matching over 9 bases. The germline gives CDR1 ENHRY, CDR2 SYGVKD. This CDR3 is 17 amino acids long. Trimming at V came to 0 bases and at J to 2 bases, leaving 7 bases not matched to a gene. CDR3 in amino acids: CAISESTQGAENYGYTF. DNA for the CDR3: TGTGCCATCAGTGAGTCGACACAGGGGGCTGAAAACTATGGCTACACCTTC.

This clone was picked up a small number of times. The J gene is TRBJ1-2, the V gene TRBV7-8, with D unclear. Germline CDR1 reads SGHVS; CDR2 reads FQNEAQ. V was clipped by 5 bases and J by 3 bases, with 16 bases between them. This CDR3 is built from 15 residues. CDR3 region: CASSPRGGKDYGYTF. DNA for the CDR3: TGTGCCAGCAGCCCCCGAGGCGGGAAAGACTATGGCTACACCTTC.

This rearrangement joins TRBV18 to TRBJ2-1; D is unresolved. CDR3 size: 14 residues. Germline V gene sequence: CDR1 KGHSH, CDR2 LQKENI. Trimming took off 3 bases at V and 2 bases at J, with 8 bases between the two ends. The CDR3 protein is CASSPDVTYNEQFF. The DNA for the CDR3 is TGTGCCAGCTCACCGGACGTTACCTACAATGAGCAGTTCTTC.

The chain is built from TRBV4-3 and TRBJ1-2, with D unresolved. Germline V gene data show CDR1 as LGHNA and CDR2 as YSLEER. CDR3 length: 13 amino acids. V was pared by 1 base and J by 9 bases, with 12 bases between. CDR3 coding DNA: TGCGCCAGCAGCCAAGTAAGAGGAGTCCGCTACACCTTC. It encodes CASSQVRGVRYTF.

The CDR3 reads CASSLEGLPTEAFF. CDR3 in DNA: TGCGCCAGCAGCTTGGAGGGTCTGCCCACTGAAGCTTTCTTT. The rearrangement links TRBV5-1 to TRBJ1-1; no definite D call. The CDR3 has 14 amino acids. CDR1 is SGHRS, CDR2 YFSETQ, per germline. Trimming shortened V by 0 bases and J by 4 bases, and 10 bases separated the two germline ends.

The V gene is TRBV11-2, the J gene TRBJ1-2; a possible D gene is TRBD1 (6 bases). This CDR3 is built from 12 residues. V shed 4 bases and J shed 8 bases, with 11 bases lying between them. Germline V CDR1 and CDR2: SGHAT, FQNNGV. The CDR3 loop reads CASSSQGRGYTF. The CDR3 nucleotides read TGTGCCAGCAGCTCACAGGGACGCGGCTACACCTTC.

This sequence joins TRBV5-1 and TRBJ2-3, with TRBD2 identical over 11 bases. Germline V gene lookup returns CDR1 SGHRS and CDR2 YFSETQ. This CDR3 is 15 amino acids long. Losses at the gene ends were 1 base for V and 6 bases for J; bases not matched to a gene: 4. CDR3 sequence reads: CASSLTSGRWDTQYF. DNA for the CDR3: TGCGCCAGCAGCTTGACTAGCGGGAGATGGGATACGCAGTATTTT.

This chain's CDR3 is CASSIRGTAKNIQYF. For the CDR3, the DNA is TGTGCCAGTAGTATCAGGGGGACAGCCAAAAACATTCAGTACTTC. The chain links TRBV19 to TRBJ2-4; the match to TRBD1 covers 7 bases. Germline V gene lookup returns CDR1 LNHDA and CDR2 SQIVND (reference sequence). The CDR3 covers 15 residues. With V trimmed by 3 bases and J by 0 bases, 2 bases remained unmatched.

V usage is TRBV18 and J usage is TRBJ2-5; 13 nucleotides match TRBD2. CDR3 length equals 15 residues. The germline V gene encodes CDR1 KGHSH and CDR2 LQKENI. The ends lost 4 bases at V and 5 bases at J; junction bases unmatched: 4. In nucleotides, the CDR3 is TGTGCCAGCTCACGGACTAGCGGGAGTAGGGAGACCCAGTACTTC. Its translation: CASSRTSGSRETQYF.

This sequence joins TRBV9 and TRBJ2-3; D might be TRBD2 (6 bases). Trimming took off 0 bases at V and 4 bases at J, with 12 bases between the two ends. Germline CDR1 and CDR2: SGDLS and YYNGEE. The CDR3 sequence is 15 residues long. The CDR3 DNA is TGTGCCAGCAGCGTAGATGCGGGGACGTCAGATACGCAGTATTTT. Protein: CASSVDAGTSDTQYF.

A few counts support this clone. The DNA of the CDR3 is TGTGCCAGCAGTCCGACCCACTTTGAAGCTTTCTTT. Translated, it gives CASSPTHFEAFF. The gene calls are TRBV6-6 and TRBJ1-1; D not certain. The V end lost 5 bases, the J end lost 7 bases, and 11 bases lay between the germline ends. The germline V gene has CDR1 MNHNY and CDR2 SVGAGI (reference sequence). The CDR3 is made up of 12 amino acids.

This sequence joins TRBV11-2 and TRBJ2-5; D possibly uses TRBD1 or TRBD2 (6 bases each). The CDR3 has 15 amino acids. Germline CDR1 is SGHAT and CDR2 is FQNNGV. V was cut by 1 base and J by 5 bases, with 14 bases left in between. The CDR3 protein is CASSLGGGHSETQYF. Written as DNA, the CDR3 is TGTGCCAGCAGCTTAGGTGGGGGGCATAGTGAGACCCAGTACTTC.

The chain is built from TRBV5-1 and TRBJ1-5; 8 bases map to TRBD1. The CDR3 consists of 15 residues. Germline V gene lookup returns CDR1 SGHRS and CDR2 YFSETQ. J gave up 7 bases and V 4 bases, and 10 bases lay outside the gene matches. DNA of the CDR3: TGCGCCAGCAGCCTGGGGACAGGAGGAACGCAGCCCCAGCATTTT. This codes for CASSLGTGGTQPQHF.

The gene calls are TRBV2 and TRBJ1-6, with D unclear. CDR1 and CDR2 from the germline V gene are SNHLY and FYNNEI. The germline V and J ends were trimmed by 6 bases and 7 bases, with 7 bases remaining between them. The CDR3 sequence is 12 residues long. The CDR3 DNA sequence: TGTGCCAGCAGGAGGATGAATTCACCCCTCCACTTT. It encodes CASRRMNSPLHF.

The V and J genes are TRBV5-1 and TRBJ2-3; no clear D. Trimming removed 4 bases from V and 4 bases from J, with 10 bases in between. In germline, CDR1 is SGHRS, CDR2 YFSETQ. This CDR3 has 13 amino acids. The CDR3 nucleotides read TGCGCCAGCAGCCCAAACGAGGCAGATACGCAGTATTTT. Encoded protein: CASSPNEADTQYF.

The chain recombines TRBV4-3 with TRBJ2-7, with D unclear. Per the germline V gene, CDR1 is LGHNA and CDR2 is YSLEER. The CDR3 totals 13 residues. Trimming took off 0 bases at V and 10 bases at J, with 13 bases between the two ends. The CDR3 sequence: CASSQDMRQAQYF. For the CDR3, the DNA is TGCGCCAGCAGCCAAGATATGAGGCAGGCACAGTACTTC.

CDR3 in amino acids: CASSSDIQETQYF. The CDR3 bases are TGCGCCAGCAGCTCGGACATTCAAGAGACCCAGTACTTC. The chain employs TRBV5-1 and TRBJ2-5; possibly TRBD1 for D (5 bases). CDR1 SGHRS and CDR2 YFSETQ come from the germline V gene. Trimming cost V 3 bases and J 2 bases, with 8 bases left between them. This CDR3 is built from 13 residues.

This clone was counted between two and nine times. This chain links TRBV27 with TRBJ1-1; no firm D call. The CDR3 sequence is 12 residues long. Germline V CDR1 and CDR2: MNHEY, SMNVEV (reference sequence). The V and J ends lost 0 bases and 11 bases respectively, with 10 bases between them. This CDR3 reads CASSLSTGKAFF. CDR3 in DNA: TGTGCCAGCAGTTTATCCACGGGGAAGGCTTTCTTT.

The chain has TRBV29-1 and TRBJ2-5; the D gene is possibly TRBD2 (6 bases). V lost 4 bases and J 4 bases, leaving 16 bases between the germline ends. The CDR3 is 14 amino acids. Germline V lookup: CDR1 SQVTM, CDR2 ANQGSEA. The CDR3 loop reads CSVGPGAVGETQYF. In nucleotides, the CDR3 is TGCAGCGTTGGTCCGGGAGCAGTGGGAGAGACCCAGTACTTC.

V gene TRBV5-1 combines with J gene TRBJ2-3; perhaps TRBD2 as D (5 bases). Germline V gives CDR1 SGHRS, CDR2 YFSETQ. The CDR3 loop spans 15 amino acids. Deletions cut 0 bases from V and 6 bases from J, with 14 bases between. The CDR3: CASSLGGGTDDTQYF. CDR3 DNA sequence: TGCGCCAGCAGCTTGGGAGGAGGCACAGATGATACGCAGTATTTT. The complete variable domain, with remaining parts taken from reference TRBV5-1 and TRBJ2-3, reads KAGVTQTPRYLIKTRGQQVTLSCSPISGHRSVSWYQQTPGQGLQFLFEYFSETQRNKGNFPGRFSGRQFSNSRSEMNVSTLELGDSALYLCASSLGGGTDDTQYFGPGTRLTVL.